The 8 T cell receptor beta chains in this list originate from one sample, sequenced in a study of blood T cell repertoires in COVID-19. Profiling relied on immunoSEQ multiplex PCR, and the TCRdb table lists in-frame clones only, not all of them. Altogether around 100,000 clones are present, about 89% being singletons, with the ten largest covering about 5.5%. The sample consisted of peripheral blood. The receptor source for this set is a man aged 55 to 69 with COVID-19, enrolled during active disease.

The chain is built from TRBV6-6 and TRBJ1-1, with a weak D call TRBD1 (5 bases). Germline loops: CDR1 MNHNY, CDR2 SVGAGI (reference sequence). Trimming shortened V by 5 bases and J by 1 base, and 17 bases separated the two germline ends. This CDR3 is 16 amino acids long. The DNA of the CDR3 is TGTGCCAGCAGTCGACGGGGAGGGGAGGCGAACACTGAAGCTTTCTTT. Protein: CASSRRGGEANTEAFF.

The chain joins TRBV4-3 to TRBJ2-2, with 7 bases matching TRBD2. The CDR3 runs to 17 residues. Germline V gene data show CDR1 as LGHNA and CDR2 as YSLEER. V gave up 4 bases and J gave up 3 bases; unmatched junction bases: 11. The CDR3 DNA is TGCGCCAGCAGCCTTAATCGGGCGGGAGAGGACACCGGGGAGCTGTTTTTT. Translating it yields CASSLNRAGEDTGELFF.

CDR3: CASSLASGIDYEQYF. The CDR3 DNA reads as TGTGCCAGCAGCTTAGCTAGCGGGATAGACTACGAGCAGTACTTC. This chain connects TRBV11-2 to TRBJ2-7; 9 nucleotides agree with TRBD2. This CDR3 has 15 residues. Trimming at V came to 1 base and at J to 3 bases, leaving 4 bases not matched to a gene. CDR1 and CDR2 from the germline V gene are SGHAT and FQNNGV.

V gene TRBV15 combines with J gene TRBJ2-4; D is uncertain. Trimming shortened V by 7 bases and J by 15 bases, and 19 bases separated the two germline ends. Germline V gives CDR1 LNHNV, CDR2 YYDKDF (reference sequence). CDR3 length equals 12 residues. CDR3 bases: TGTGCCACCACCCAGAGTAGAGACTCCGTGTACTTC. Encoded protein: CATTQSRDSVYF.

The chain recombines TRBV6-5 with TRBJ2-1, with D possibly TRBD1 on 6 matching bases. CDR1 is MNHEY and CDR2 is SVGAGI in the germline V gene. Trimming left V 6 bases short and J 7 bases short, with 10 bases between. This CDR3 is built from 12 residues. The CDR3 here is CASSARGNEQFF. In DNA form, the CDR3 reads TGTGCCAGCAGCGCGAGGGGGAATGAGCAGTTCTTC.

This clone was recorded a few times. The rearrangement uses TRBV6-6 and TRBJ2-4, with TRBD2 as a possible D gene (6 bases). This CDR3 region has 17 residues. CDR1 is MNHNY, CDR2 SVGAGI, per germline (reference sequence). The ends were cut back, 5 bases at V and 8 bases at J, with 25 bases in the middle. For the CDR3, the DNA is TGTGCCAGCAGTCACACCCGGCAGGGAGGCGGTACAGACATTCAGTACTTC. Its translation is CASSHTRQGGGTDIQYF.

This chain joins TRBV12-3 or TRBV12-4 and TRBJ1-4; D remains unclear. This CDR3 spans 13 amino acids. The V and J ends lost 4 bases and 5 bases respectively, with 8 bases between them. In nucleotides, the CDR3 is TGTGCCAGCAGTTCCTCCTTAAATGAAAAACTGTTTTTT. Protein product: CASSSSLNEKLFF.

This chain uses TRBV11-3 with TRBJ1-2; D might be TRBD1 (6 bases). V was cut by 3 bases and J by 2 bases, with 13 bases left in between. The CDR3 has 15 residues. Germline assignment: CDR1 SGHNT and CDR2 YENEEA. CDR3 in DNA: TGTGCCAGCAGCTTCAGAGGGGGGGGAAACTATGGCTACACCTTC. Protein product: CASSFRGGGNYGYTF.